This TCR beta chain was documented in a study of vaccination and CD4 T cells after COVID-19 (dated by TCRdb to the early 2020s). About the study as a whole: Convalescent patients had a positive SARS-CoV-2 result on nasal swab PCR, and of these patients, fewer than ten had mild disease and one had severe disease. The convalescent cohort included six males and four females, with two Hispanic individuals, seven Caucasians, two Asians and one multiracial person. In control cultures, a CEFX viral epitope pool was used as positive control, an HIV-1 Nef peptide pool was used as negative control, or no peptide was added. Post-COVID blood samples were collected from convalescent patients a median of around 96 days after diagnosis, with a range of roughly 35 to 161 days. Each participant got two doses of either the Pfizer-BioNTech BNT162b2 vaccine (n=8) or the Moderna mRNA-1273 vaccine (n=2). Post-vaccine blood samples were collected a median of about 72 days after the second vaccine dose, ranging from roughly 12 to 250 days. Culture stimuli were overlapping spike peptide pools from SARS-CoV-2 and from the common cold coronaviruses HCoV-NL63, HCoV-OC43 and HCoV-229E. In nine to eleven COVID-19 convalescent patients and a handful of infection-naive healthy vaccine recipients, researchers compared the spike-specific CD4+ TCR repertoire from before mRNA vaccination with the repertoire from after. Overall study results and their limits: Relatively few convalescent patients were included in the study, and early timepoints after natural infection were not analyzed. In convalescent patients, nearly all vaccine-specific clones (304 of 307) were found to be mono-reactive for SARS-CoV-2 spike rather than cross-reactive with common cold coronaviruses. In convalescent patients, a median about 86% of post-vaccine SARS-CoV-2-reactive clones were detected only after vaccination, suggesting vaccine-specific priming. The median number of SARS-CoV-2-reactive clonotypes rose from 20 to 25 after infection to about 40 after vaccination, but the change was not significant.

A distance of 10 bases separates the germline ends of V and J, which lose 1 base and 4 bases respectively. Taken from the germline V gene, the CDR1 and CDR2 loops are SGHVS and FNYEAQ. Including cysteine and phenylalanine, the CDR3 has 14 amino acids. Just CDR3 DNA is preserved here, 42 bases in frame from base 1. Libraries were prepared through PCR. DNA from cultured CD4+ T cells was subjected to TCR sequencing with the Oncomine TCR Beta short-read assay at the Johns Hopkins FTIC core. The QIAamp micro DNA kit was used to extract genomic DNA from the cultured CD4+ T cells. Oncomine TCR Beta libraries from cultured CD4+ T cells were pooled with unique dual indexes and sequenced on an Illumina iSeq 100. For the original study's pipeline: Non-productive sequences were filtered out, and CDR3s that did not start with C, did not end with F or W, or were shorter than 7 amino acids were discarded. The MANAFEST web application identified antigen-specific clonotypes by comparing peptide-stimulated wells against reference wells and other culture wells. To be called positive, a clone needed an FDR below 0.05, an odds ratio above 5, and a productive frequency above 0.1% in at least two of three replicate wells. Clonotypes that were significantly expanded in both SARS-CoV-2 spike wells and at least one common cold coronavirus spike condition were defined as cross-reactive. CDR3 homology was assessed with Levenshtein distances (stringdist) and unrooted phylogenetic trees (ape) in R version 3.6.1. The public sequencing data were trimmed at Q25 with fastp and processed into clonotypes with MiXCR by TCRdb, which kept only in-frame beta chains. For every CDR3 protein sequence, its rows merge into one entry that carries the most common genes and DNA. Clone size and V and J calls follow TCRdb, not the original study. Recorded for this sample are roughly 15,000 distinct CDR3 sequences; under 50% of them occurred a single time. The ten largest account for about 9.4% of the sample.

The sample's treatment or condition, from its label and the paper: approximately 10-day PBMC culture with coronavirus spike peptide pools or control peptides (ViraFEST assay). The ViraFEST assay, used in the study, expanded antigen-specific T cells with peptide pools and then identified the expanded clonotypes through TCR sequencing. Positive SARS-CoV-2 PCR tests in the convalescent patients dated from March to December 2020, before Alpha, Beta and Delta variants emerged in the United States. Each well held approximately 2 million PBMCs cultured in IMDM containing about 5% human AB serum and around 9.2 IU/ml IL-2, with 7.5 to 10 ug/ml peptide pools added. Half of the culture medium was replaced with fresh IL-2-containing medium on days 3 and 7. CD4+ T cells were isolated after roughly 10 days of culture through negative selection using the EasySep CD4+ T cell isolation kit. Ficoll-Paque Plus gradient centrifugation was used to isolate PBMCs from whole blood, and the isolated PBMCs were then either used fresh or cryopreserved at -140C. Each culture condition was generally run in triplicate wells.

About this clonotype itself: Its antigen is not yet known. Base qualities are not at hand, and no much larger clone is one base apart.

The sequence links TRBV7-6 to TRBJ2-5; D gene: possibly TRBD1, on 6 matching bases. The sequenced sample consisted of CD4+ T cells from blood, cultured in vitro. This TCR came from a human donor who had recovered from COVID-19. The CDR3 corresponds to CASSLEQGRETQYF. The bases read TGTGCCAGCAGCTTAGAACAGGGAAGAGAGACCCAGTACTTC.